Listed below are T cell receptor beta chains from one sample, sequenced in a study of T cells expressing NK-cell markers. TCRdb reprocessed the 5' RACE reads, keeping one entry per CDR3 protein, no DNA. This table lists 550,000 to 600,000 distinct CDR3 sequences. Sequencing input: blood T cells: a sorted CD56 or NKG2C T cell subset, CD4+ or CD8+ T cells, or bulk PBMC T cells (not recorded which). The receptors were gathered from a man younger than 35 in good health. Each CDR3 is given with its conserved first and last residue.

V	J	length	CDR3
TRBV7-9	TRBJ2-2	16	CASSPQQGSLTGELFF
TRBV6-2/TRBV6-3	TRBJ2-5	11	CASSRGLTQYF
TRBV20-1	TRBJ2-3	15	CSAASPETGGGTQYF
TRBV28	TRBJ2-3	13	CASQRGYTDTQYF
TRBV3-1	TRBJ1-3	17	CASSPGSLRGSGNTIYF
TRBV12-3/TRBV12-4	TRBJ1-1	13	CASRAPVGAEAFF
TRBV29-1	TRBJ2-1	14	CSVPGQGIRNEQFF
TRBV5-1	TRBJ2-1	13	CASNLVADDEQFF
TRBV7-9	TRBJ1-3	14	CASSDRLAGNTIYF
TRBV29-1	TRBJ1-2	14	CSVGFRQGMGGYTF
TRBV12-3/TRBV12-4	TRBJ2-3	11	CASSSSDTQYF
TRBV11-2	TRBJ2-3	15	CASRGPQGPTDTQYF
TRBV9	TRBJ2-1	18	CASSLESGGRAKRDEQFF
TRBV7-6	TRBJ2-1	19	CASSNRGVSSHSSYNEQFF
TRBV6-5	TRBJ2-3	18	CASSRQGTSGRGTDTQYF
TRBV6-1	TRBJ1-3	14	CATSGTGGSNTIYF
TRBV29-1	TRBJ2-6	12	CSAIADSNVLTF
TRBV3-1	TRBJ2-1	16	CASSRTSGRRGNEQFF
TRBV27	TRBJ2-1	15	CASSLLLAAYNEQFF